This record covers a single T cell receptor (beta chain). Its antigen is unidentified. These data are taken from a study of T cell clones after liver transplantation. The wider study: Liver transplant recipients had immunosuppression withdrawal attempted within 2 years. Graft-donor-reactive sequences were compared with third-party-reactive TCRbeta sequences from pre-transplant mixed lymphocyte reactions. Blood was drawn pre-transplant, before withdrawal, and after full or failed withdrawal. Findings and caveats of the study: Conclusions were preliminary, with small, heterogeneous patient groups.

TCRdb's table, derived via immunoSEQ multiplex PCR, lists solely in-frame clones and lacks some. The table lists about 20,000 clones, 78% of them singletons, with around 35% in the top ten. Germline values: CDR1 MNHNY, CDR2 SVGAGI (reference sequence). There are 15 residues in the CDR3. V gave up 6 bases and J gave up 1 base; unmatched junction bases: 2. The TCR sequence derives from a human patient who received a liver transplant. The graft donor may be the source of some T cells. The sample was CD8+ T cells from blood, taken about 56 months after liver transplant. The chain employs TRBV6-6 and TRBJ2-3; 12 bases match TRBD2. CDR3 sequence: CASRRLAGGTDTQYF. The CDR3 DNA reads TGTGCCAGCAGGCGACTAGCGGGGGGCACAGATACGCAGTATTTT.